This passage covers 27 T cell receptor beta chains from one sample sequenced in a study of blood T cell repertoires in COVID-19. The table came from immunoSEQ multiplex PCR; TCRdb's copy has only in-frame clones and leaves some out. The profile shows 45,000 to 65,000 clones, about 80% of them singletons. The specimen was peripheral blood. The source of these receptors is a man in his sixties with acute or convalescent COVID-19.

There are a few counts of this clone. V is TRBV28 and J is TRBJ1-5; 7 nucleotides match TRBD1. There are 15 residues in the CDR3. V lost 5 bases, J lost 5 bases, and 9 bases stayed unmatched. Germline CDR1 and CDR2: MDHEN and SYDVKM. CDR3 bases: TGTGCCAGCAGTCCGACAGGGAAGGGGGATCAGCCCCAGCATTTT. Protein: CASSPTGKGDQPQHF.

The chain joins TRBV7-9 to TRBJ2-5; tentatively, D is TRBD1 (6 bases). The germline gives CDR1 SEHNR, CDR2 FQNEAQ (reference sequence). Deletions cut 1 base from V and 5 bases from J, with 11 bases between. The CDR3 covers 14 residues. In nucleotides, the CDR3 is TGTGCCAGCAGCTTAGGTCAGGGGACGGAGACCCAGTACTTC. It encodes CASSLGQGTETQYF.

The chain combines TRBV4-1 with TRBJ2-3; maybe TRBD2 (7 bases). Trimming removed 3 bases at V and 2 bases at J, with 18 bases between. The germline CDR1 and CDR2 sequences are MGHRA and YSYEKL. The CDR3 has 17 residues. DNA of the CDR3: TGCGCCAGCAGCCAGGGGGAGGGGGGGCGGAACACAGATACGCAGTATTTT. Its protein product is CASSQGEGGRNTDTQYF.

The chain uses TRBV18 and TRBJ1-5; 7 bases are a match to TRBD1. V was pared by 6 bases and J by 4 bases, with 3 bases of the junction left unmatched. The CDR3 is 13 amino acids. The germline V gene encodes CDR1 KGHSH and CDR2 LQKENI. CDR3 sequence: CASSPGQNQPQHF. In nucleotides, the CDR3 is TGTGCCAGCTCCCCGGGACAGAATCAGCCCCAGCATTTT. The full variable domain, its missing parts supplied by reference TRBV18 and TRBJ1-5, is NAGVMQNPRHLVRRRGQEARLRCSPMKGHSHVYWYRQLPEEGLKFMVYLQKENIIDESGMPKERFSAEFPKEGPSILRIQQVVRGDSAAYFCASSPGQNQPQHFGDGTRLSIL.

The chain is built from TRBV6-5 and TRBJ2-7; D call uncertain. Trimming removed 7 bases from V and 0 bases from J, with 10 bases in between. Germline lookup yields CDR1 MNHEY and CDR2 SVGAGI. CDR3 size: 13 residues. The CDR3 nucleotides are TGTGCCAGCACCGGTCAGGTCTCCTACGAGCAGTACTTC. Amino acids: CASTGQVSYEQYF.

V and J are TRBV5-8 and TRBJ2-3, with D possibly matching TRBD1 (5 bases). This CDR3 contains 13 residues. CDR1 is SGHTS and CDR2 is YDEGEE in the germline V gene. The ends were cut back, 2 bases at V and 4 bases at J, with 8 bases in the middle. CDR3 DNA: TGTGCCAGCAGCTTTGACAGTGCAGATACGCAGTATTTT. Its translation: CASSFDSADTQYF.

The chain links TRBV21-1 to TRBJ2-3; the D segment call TRBD2 is taken from the table without a DNA check. TRBV21-1 is a pseudogene segment. The CDR3 consists of 15 residues. This CDR3 is CASSPHSGGADTQYF. CDR3 sequence (DNA): TGTGCCAGCAGCCCTCATAGCGGGGGCGCAGATACGCAGTATTTT.

This chain joins TRBV2 and TRBJ1-2; perhaps TRBD1 as D (5 bases). Germline V CDR1 and CDR2: SNHLY, FYNNEI. V lost 6 bases to trimming and J lost 4 bases, with 9 bases between them. This CDR3 is built from 12 residues. CDR3 amino acids: CASRTDGYGYTF. In DNA form, the CDR3 reads TGTGCCAGCAGGACAGACGGCTATGGCTACACCTTC. Together with reference TRBV2 and TRBJ1-2, the CDR3 gives the full variable domain: EPEVTQTPSHQVTQMGQEVILRCVPISNHLYFYWYRQILGQKVEFLVSFYNNEISEKSEIFDDQFSVERPDGSNFTLKIRSTKLEDSAMYFCASRTDGYGYTFGSGTRLTVV.

CDR3 region: CASSLGGTFNQPQHF. Here the CDR3 DNA reads TGCGCCAGCAGCTTGGGAGGGACTTTTAATCAGCCCCAGCATTTT. J is TRBJ1-5 and V is TRBV5-1; maybe TRBD1 (5 bases). Germline loops: CDR1 SGHRS, CDR2 YFSETQ. V dropped 0 bases and J dropped 4 bases, with 11 bases sitting between them. The CDR3 loop spans 15 amino acids.

This rearrangement joins TRBV4-2 to TRBJ2-1, with 8 bases identical to TRBD2. Germline V gene sequence: CDR1 LGHNA, CDR2 YNFKEQ. Trimming took 6 bases from V and 7 from J; bases not matched to a gene: 8. This CDR3 contains 14 residues. This chain's CDR3 is CASSLRGVGNEQFF. The CDR3 DNA reads as TGTGCCAGCAGTCTGCGGGGGGTGGGTAATGAGCAGTTCTTC.

V and J are TRBV5-5 and TRBJ1-1, with a tentative D call TRBD1 (5 bases). The CDR3 totals 14 residues. Germline V gene data show CDR1 as SGHKS and CDR2 as YYEKEE (reference sequence). With 4 bases removed from V and 5 bases from J, the gap between germline ends came to 15 bases. The CDR3 bases are TGTGCCAGCAGCCAGGGCGCAGGGTCGACTGAAGCTTTCTTT. Its protein is CASSQGAGSTEAFF.

The CDR3 loop reads CASSHDSRGRNGYTF. The CDR3, as DNA: TGTGCCAGCAGTCACGACAGTAGGGGAAGGAATGGCTACACCTTC. V gene TRBV27 combines with J gene TRBJ1-2; tentatively, D is TRBD1 (5 bases). This CDR3 region has 15 residues. The V gene's germline CDR1 is MNHEY and CDR2 SMNVEV (reference sequence). V was clipped by 5 bases and J by 6 bases, with 19 bases between them.

V and J are TRBV2 and TRBJ1-2, with TRBD1 identical over 12 bases. The V gene end was trimmed by 8 bases and the J gene end by 3 bases; junction bases not matched to a gene: 10. The CDR3 has 16 amino acids. From germline, CDR1 is SNHLY and CDR2 FYNNEI. The CDR3 is CASFLGTGGAHYGYTF. CDR3 sequence (DNA): TGTGCCAGCTTTTTAGGGACAGGGGGCGCGCACTATGGCTACACCTTC.

The chain employs TRBV29-1 and TRBJ1-1, with TRBD1 as a possible D gene (5 bases). V lost 3 bases and J 5 bases, leaving 13 bases between the germline ends. The CDR3 totals 13 residues. Germline V gene data show CDR1 as SQVTM and CDR2 as ANQGSEA. CDR3 loop: CSVEGTEGTEAFF. CDR3 sequence (DNA): TGCAGCGTTGAGGGGACGGAGGGAACTGAAGCTTTCTTT. The whole variable domain, filled in from reference TRBV29-1 and TRBJ1-1, reads SAVISQKPSRDICQRGTSLTIQCQVDSQVTMMFWYRQQPGQSLTLIATANQGSEATYESGFVIDKFPISRPNLTFSTLTVSNMSPEDSSIYLCSVEGTEGTEAFFGQGTRLTVV.

A few counts support this clone. The rearrangement uses TRBV7-3 and TRBJ2-6; D gene uncertain. The V gene's germline CDR1 is SGHTA and CDR2 FQGTGA. The CDR3 spans 13 residues. The V and J ends lost 6 bases and 0 bases respectively, with 3 bases between them. The CDR3 sequence: CASSRSGANVLTF. In DNA, the CDR3 is TGTGCCAGCAGTCGCTCTGGGGCCAACGTCCTGACTTTC.

V and J are TRBV7-3 and TRBJ2-1, with a possible D match to TRBD1 (5 bases). Between the trimmed V and J ends, which lost 4 bases and 5 bases, there was a span of 9 bases. CDR1 and CDR2 from the germline V gene are SGHTA and FQGTGA. This CDR3 has 13 residues. The CDR3 region has the DNA TGTGCCAGCAGCTGGAACAGGCACAATGAGCAGTTCTTC. The encoded protein is CASSWNRHNEQFF.

The V call is TRBV5-1, the J call TRBJ1-2; possibly TRBD1 for D (5 bases). CDR1 is SGHRS and CDR2 is YFSETQ in the germline V gene. The germline V and J ends were trimmed by 0 bases and 8 bases, with 14 bases remaining between them. The CDR3 is 14 residues long. The CDR3 sequence: CASSLGRREEGYTF. In nucleotides, the CDR3 is TGCGCCAGCAGCTTGGGTCGCAGGGAGGAGGGCTACACCTTC.

The chain joins TRBV25-1 to TRBJ2-3, with D unresolved. Germline V gene lookup returns CDR1 MGHDK and CDR2 SYGVNS. The V gene lost 2 bases and the J gene lost 0 bases, with 6 bases spanning the gap. This CDR3 spans 14 amino acids. DNA of the CDR3: TGTGCCAGCAGTGAAGGGCTTAGCACAGATACGCAGTATTTT. Amino acids: CASSEGLSTDTQYF.

This rearrangement joins TRBV7-2 to TRBJ2-5; possible D gene TRBD1, 5 bases. Germline V gene lookup returns CDR1 SGHTA and CDR2 FQGNSA. V was shortened by 4 bases and J by 2 bases, with 8 bases between the two germline ends. CDR3 length: 13 residues. The CDR3 is CASSSDRQETQYF. DNA of the CDR3: TGTGCCAGCAGCTCAGACAGACAAGAGACCCAGTACTTC.

J is TRBJ1-1 and V is TRBV18, with 7 bases fitting TRBD1. The V and J ends lost 3 bases and 1 base, in that order; junction bases with no gene match: 5. The CDR3 is 15 amino acids. The germline V gene has CDR1 KGHSH and CDR2 LQKENI. CDR3 sequence reads: CASSPSGQTNTEAFF. The CDR3 DNA reads as TGTGCCAGCTCACCCTCGGGACAGACGAACACTGAAGCTTTCTTT.

The CDR3 bases are TGTGCCAGCAGCCCACTGACGGGGGGGCAGTACTTC. This sequence encodes CASSPLTGGQYF. This sequence joins TRBV14 and TRBJ2-7; 7 bases map to TRBD2. The CDR3 extends over 12 amino acids. The V segment lost 4 bases and the J segment 9 bases; nucleotides outside the gene matches: 6. Germline CDR1 is SGHDN and CDR2 is FVKESK.

The chain uses TRBV11-3 and TRBJ2-5, with 7 bases identical to TRBD2. The CDR3 length is 13 residues. The trim removed 5 bases at V and 5 bases at J, leaving 5 bases unmatched. The V gene's germline CDR1 is SGHNT and CDR2 YENEEA. The CDR3, as DNA: TGTGCCAGCAGCATTAGGGAGGGGGAGACCCAGTACTTC. It specifies CASSIREGETQYF.

This clone was recorded a few times. The CDR3 DNA is TGTGCCAGCAGTTCGTTCCAGGGGACTGGAAACACCATATATTTT. Translating gives CASSSFQGTGNTIYF. The J gene is TRBJ1-3, the V gene TRBV6-5, with D possibly matching TRBD1 (6 bases). With 4 bases removed from V and 2 bases from J, the gap between germline ends came to 12 bases. The germline V gene encodes CDR1 MNHEY and CDR2 SVGAGI. The CDR3 runs 15 residues.

V and J are TRBV6-5 and TRBJ1-1; 7 bases match TRBD1. Germline trimming cut 6 bases from V and 0 bases from J; bases unmatched to any gene: 7. Germline assignment: CDR1 MNHEY and CDR2 SVGAGI. The CDR3 is 15 residues long. CDR3 amino acids: CASRPGQAMNTEAFF. The CDR3 region has the DNA TGTGCCAGCAGGCCCGGACAGGCCATGAACACTGAAGCTTTCTTT.

CDR3 DNA sequence: TGCGCCAGCAGCCAAGTTGGGCGGGAAGGGCGGTACGAGCAGTACTTC. This gives the protein CASSQVGREGRYEQYF. The chain has TRBV4-1 and TRBJ2-7; D might be TRBD2 (6 bases). Per the germline V gene, CDR1 is MGHRA and CDR2 is YSYEKL. This CDR3 has 16 amino acids. V dropped 1 base and J dropped 4 bases, with 17 bases sitting between them.

This clone was seen a few times. The chain joins TRBV5-1 to TRBJ1-1, with D hard to call. Germline V gives CDR1 SGHRS, CDR2 YFSETQ. The germline V and J ends were trimmed by 4 bases and 3 bases, with 7 bases remaining between them. This CDR3 has 12 amino acids. The CDR3 region has the DNA TGCGCCAGCAGCGGGGAGCACACTGAAGCTTTCTTT. This sequence encodes CASSGEHTEAFF.

The V and J genes are TRBV10-3 and TRBJ1-4; TRBD1 matches 7 bases. This CDR3 is built from 14 residues. The V and J ends lost 6 bases and 8 bases, in that order; junction bases with no gene match: 9. The germline gives CDR1 ENHRY, CDR2 SYGVKD. CDR3 DNA: TGTGCCATCAGGGGGACAGATAATGGAGAAAAACTGTTTTTT. It codes for CAIRGTDNGEKLFF.